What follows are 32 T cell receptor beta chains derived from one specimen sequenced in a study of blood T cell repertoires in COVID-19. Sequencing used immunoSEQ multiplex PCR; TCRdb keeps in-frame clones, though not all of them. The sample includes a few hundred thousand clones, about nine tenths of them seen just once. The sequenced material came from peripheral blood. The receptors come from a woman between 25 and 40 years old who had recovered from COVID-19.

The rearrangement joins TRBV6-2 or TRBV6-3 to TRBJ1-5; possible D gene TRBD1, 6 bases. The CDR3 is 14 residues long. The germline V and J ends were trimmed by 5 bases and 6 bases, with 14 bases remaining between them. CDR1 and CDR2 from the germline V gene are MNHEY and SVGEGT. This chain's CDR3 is CASSMGGLGQPQHF. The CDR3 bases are TGTGCCAGCAGTATGGGGGGGCTCGGTCAGCCCCAGCATTTT.

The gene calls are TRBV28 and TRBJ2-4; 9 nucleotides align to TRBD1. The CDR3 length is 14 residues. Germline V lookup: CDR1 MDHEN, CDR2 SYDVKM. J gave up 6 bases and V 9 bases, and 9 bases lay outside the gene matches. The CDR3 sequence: CASNSPGQGNIQYF. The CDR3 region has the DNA TGTGCCAGTAACTCCCCGGGACAGGGAAACATTCAGTACTTC.

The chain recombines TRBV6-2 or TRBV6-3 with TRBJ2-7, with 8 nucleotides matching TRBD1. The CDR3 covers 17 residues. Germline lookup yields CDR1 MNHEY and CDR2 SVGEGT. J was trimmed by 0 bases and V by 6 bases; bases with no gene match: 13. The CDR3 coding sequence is TGTGCCAGCAGCCCTGGACAGGGCCTGAGGGGCTCCTACGAGCAGTACTTC. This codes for CASSPGQGLRGSYEQYF.

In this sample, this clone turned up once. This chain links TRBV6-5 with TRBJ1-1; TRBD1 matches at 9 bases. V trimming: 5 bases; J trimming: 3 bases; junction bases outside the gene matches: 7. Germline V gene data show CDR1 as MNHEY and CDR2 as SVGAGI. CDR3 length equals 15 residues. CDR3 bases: TGTGCCAGCAGTCTAACAGGGGGCGGGTACACTGAAGCTTTCTTT. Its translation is CASSLTGGGYTEAFF.

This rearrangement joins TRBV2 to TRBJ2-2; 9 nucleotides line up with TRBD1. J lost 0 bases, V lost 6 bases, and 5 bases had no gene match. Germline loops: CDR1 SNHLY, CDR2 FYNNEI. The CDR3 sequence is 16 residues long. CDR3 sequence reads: CASRPGTGPNTGELFF. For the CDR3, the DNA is TGTGCCAGCAGGCCCGGGACAGGGCCGAACACCGGGGAGCTGTTTTTT.

The CDR3 coding sequence is TGCAGCGCCCGGGACAGCTACGAGCAGTACTTC. This translates into CSARDSYEQYF. The chain employs TRBV29-1 and TRBJ2-7, with 7 bases that match TRBD1. Per germline, CDR1 SQVTM and CDR2 ANQGSEA. Trimming at V came to 7 bases and at J to 3 bases, leaving 3 bases not matched to a gene. The CDR3 is 11 amino acids.

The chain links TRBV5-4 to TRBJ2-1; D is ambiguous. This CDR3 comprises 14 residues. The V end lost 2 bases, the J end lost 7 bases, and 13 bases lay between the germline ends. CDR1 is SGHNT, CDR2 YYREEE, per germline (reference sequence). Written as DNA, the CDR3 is TGTGCCAGCAGCTTACTATCGTACGCGAATGAGCAGTTCTTC. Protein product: CASSLLSYANEQFF.

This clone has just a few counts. The CDR3 nucleotides read TGTGCCAGCAGCCCCGGGTCTGCCCGGCCTCGAAAAGGTGTGAAACTGTTTTTT. This codes for CASSPGSARPRKGVKLFF. This rearrangement joins TRBV27 to TRBJ1-4; no definite D call. V was cut by 6 bases and J by 11 bases, with 31 bases left in between. In germline, CDR1 is MNHEY, CDR2 SMNVEV (reference sequence). The CDR3 spans 18 residues.

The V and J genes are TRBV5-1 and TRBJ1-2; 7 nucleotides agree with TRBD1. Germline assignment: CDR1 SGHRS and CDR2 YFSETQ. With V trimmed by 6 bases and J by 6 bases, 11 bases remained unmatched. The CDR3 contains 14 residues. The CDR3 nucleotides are TGCGCCAGCACCAACAGGGGCGCAGGGGATGGCTACACCTTC. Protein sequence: CASTNRGAGDGYTF.

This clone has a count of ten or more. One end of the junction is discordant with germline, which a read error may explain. The CDR3, as DNA: TGTGCCAGCAGTGATGCGAACCGGGACAAATTT. Translating gives CASSDANRDKF. V and J are TRBV2 and TRBJ1-1; TRBD1 might be the D (6 bases). The CDR3 length is 11 residues. Germline CDR1 SNHLY, CDR2 FYNNEI.

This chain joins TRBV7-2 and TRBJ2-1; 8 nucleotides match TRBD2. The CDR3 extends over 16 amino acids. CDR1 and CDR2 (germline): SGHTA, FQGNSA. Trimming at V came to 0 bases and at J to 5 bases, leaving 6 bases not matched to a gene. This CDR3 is CASSLAQRGRNNEQFF. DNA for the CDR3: TGTGCCAGCAGCTTAGCGCAGCGGGGGCGGAACAATGAGCAGTTCTTC.

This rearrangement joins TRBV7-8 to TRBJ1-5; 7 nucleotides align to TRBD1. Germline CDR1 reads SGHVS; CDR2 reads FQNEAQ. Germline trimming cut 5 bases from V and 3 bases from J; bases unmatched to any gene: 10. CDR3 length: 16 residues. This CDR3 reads CASSPSGQNINQPQHF. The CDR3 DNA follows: TGTGCCAGCAGCCCTTCGGGACAGAATATCAATCAGCCCCAGCATTTT.

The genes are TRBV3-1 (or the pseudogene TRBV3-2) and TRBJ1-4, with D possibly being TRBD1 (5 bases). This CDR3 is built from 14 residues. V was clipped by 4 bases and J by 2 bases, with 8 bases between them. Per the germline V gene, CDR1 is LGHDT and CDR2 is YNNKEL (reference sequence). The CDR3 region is CASSRGVTNEKLFF. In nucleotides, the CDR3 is TGTGCCAGCAGCCGGGGGGTGACTAATGAAAAACTGTTTTTT.

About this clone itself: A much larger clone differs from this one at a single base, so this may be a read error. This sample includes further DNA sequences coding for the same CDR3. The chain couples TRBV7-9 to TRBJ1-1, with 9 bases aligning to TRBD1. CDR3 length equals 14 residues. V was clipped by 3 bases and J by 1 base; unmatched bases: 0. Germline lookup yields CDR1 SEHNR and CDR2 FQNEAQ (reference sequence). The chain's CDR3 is CASSLGQGNTEAFF. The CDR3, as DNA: TGTGCCAGCAGCTTGGGACAGGGGAACACTGAAGCTTTCTTT.

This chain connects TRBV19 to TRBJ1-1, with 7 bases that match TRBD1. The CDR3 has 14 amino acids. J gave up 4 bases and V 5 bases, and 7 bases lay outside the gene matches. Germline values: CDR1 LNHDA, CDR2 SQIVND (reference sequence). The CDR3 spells CASSHRGFGTEAFF. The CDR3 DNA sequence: TGTGCCAGTAGTCACAGGGGTTTTGGCACTGAAGCTTTCTTT.

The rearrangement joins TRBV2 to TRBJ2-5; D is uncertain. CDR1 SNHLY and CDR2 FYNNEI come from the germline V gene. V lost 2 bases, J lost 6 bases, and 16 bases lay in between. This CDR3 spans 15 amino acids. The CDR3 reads CASSERRLGVQTQYF. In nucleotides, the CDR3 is TGTGCCAGCAGTGAAAGGCGGCTAGGCGTGCAGACCCAGTACTTC. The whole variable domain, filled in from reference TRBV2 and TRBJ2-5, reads EPEVTQTPSHQVTQMGQEVILRCVPISNHLYFYWYRQILGQKVEFLVSFYNNEISEKSEIFDDQFSVERPDGSNFTLKIRSTKLEDSAMYFCASSERRLGVQTQYFGPGTRLLVL.

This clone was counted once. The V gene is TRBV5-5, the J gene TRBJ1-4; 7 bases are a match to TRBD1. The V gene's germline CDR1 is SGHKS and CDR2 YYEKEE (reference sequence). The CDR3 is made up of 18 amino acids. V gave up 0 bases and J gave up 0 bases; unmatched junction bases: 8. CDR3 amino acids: CASSLGQGHPATNEKLFF. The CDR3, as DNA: TGTGCCAGCAGCTTGGGACAGGGCCACCCCGCAACTAATGAAAAACTGTTTTTT.

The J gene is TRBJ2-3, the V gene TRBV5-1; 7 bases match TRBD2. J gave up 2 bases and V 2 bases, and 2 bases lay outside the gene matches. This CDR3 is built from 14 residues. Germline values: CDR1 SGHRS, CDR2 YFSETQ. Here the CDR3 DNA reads TGCGCCAGCAGCTTCGGACTAGACACAGATACGCAGTATTTT. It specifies CASSFGLDTDTQYF.

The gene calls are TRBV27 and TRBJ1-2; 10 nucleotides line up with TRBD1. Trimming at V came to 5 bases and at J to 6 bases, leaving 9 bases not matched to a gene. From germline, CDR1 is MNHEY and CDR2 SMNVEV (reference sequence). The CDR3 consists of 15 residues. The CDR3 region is CASSEDRGHADGYTF. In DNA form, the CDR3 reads TGTGCCAGCAGTGAAGACAGGGGGCATGCGGATGGCTACACCTTC.

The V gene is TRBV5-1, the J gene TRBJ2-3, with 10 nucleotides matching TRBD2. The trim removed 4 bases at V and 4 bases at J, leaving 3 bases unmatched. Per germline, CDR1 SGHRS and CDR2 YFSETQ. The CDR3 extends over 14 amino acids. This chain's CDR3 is CASSTSGGADTQYF. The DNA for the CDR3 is TGCGCCAGCAGCACGAGCGGGGGGGCAGATACGCAGTATTTT.

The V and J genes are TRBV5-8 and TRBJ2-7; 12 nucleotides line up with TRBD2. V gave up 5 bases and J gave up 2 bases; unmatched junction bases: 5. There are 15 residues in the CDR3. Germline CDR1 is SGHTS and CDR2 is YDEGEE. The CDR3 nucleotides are TGTGCCAGCAGACGGACTAGCGGGGAGACCTACGAGCAGTACTTC. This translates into CASRRTSGETYEQYF. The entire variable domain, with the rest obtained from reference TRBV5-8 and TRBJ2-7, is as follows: EAGVTQSPTHLIKTRGQQATLRCSPISGHTSVYWYQQALGLGLQFLLWYDEGEERNRGNFPPRFSGRQFPNYSSELNVNALELEDSALYLCASRRTSGETYEQYFGPGTRLTVT.

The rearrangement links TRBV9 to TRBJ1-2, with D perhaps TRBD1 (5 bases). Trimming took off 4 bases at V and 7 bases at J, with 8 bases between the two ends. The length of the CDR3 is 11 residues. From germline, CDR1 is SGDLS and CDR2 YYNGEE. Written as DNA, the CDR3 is TGTGCCAGCAGCTCCCAGGGTGGCTACACCTTC. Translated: CASSSQGGYTF. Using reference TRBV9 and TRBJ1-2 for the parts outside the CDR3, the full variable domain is DSGVTQTPKHLITATGQRVTLRCSPRSGDLSVYWYQQSLDQGLQFLIQYYNGEERAKGNILERFSAQQFPDLHSELNLSSLELGDSALYFCASSSQGGYTFGSGTRLTVV.

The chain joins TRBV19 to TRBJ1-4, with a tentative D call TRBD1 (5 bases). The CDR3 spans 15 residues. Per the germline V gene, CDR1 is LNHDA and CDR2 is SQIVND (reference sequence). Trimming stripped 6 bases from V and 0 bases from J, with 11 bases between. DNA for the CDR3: TGTGCCAGTAGGCGGGACTCAGCAACTAATGAAAAACTGTTTTTT. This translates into CASRRDSATNEKLFF.

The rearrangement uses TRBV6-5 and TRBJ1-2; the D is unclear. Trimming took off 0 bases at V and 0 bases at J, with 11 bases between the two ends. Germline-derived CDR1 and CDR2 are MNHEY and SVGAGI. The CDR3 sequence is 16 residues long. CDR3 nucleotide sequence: TGTGCCAGCAGTTACTCCGAACGGGGAGCTAACTATGGCTACACCTTC. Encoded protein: CASSYSERGANYGYTF.

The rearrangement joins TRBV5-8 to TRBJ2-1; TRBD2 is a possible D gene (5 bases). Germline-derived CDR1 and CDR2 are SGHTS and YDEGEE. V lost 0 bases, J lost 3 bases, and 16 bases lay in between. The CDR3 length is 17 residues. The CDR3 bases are TGTGCCAGCAGCTTGGTACACCTAGCCCCGCTCTACAATGAGCAGTTCTTC. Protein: CASSLVHLAPLYNEQFF.

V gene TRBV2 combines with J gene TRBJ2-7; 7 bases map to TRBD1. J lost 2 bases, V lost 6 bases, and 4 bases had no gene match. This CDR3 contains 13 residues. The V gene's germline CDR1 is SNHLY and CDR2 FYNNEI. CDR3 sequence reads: CASSMTGTYEQYF. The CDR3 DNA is TGTGCCAGCAGCATGACAGGGACCTACGAGCAGTACTTC.

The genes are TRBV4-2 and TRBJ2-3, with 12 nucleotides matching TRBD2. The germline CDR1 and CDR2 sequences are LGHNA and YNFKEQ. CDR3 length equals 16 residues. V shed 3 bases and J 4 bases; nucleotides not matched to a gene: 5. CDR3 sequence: CASSQRLAGAADTQYF. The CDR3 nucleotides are TGTGCCAGCAGCCAGAGACTAGCGGGGGCGGCAGATACGCAGTATTTT.

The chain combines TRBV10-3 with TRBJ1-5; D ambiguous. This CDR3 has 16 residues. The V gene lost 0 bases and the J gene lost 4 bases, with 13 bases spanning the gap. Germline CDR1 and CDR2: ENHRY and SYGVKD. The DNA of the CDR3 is TGTGCCATCAGTGAGTCACGCGCCGCCATGAATCAGCCCCAGCATTTT. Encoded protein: CAISESRAAMNQPQHF.

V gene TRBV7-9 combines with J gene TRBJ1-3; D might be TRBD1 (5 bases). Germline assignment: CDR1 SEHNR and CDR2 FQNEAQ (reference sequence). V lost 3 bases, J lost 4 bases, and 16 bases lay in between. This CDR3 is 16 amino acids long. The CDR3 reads CASSLGRDLEGNTIYF. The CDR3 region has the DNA TGTGCCAGCAGCTTGGGGAGGGACCTGGAGGGAAACACCATATATTTT.

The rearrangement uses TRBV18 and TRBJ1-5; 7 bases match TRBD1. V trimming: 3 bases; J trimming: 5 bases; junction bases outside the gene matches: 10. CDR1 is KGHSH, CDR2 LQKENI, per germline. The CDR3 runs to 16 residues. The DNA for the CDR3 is TGTGCCAGCTCACCCCGGAGGGGGCGAGAGGATCAGCCCCAGCATTTT. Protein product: CASSPRRGREDQPQHF.

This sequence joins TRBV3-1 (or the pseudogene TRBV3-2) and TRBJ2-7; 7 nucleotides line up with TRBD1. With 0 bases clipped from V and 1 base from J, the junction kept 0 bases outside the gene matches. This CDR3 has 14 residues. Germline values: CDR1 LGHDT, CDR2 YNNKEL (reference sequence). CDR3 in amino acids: CASSQEQGSYEQYF. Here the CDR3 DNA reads TGTGCCAGCAGCCAAGAACAGGGGTCCTACGAGCAGTACTTC.

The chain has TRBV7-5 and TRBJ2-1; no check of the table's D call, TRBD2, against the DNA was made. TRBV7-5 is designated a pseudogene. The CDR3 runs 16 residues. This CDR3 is CARSPGTSGVENEQFF. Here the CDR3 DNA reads TGTGCCAGAAGCCCGGGGACTAGCGGGGTGGAAAATGAGCAGTTCTTC.